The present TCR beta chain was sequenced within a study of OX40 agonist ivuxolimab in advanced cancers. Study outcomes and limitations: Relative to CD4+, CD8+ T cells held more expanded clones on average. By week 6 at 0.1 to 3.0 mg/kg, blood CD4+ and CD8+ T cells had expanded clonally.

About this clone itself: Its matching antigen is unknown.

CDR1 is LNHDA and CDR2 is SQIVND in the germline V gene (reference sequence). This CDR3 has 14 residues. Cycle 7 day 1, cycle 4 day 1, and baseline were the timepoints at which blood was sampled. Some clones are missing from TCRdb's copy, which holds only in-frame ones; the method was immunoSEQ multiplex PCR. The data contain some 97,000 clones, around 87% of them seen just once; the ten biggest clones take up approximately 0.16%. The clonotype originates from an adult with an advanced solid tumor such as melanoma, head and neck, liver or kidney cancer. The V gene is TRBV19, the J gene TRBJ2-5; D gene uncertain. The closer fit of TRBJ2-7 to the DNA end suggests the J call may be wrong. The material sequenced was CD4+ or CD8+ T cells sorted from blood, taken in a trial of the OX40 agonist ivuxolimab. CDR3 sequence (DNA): TGTGCCAGTAGCCCCAGCTGGATATTCGACGAGCAGTACTTC. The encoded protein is CASSPSWIFDEQYF.